These 13 T cell receptor beta chains originate from one sample sequenced in a study of T cells in Graves' hyperthyroidism and ophthalmopathy (dated by TCRdb to the late 2010s). Receptors were amplified or captured by multiplex PCR. TCRdb shows the sequencer as Illumina HiSeq 2000. The TCR beta CDR3 regions were amplified from RNA transcripts. A first-round RT-PCR of the TCR CDR3 used the HTBI primer set with the Qiagen OneStep RT-PCR kit. Clones were called with MiXCR by TCRdb after fastp trimmed the public reads at Q25, and only in-frame beta chains were retained. Each CDR3 protein appears once, grouped with its most common genes and DNA. This sample gives about 690,000 distinct CDR3 sequences in total; roughly 17% of them show up just once. Jointly, the top ten make up roughly a sixth of the sample. Specimen: blood. These receptors all stem from a man aged 50-60 years with Graves' hyperthyroidism.

The sample holds many counts of this clonotype. The chain carries TRBV27 and TRBJ2-1; D is perhaps TRBD1 or TRBD2 (6 bases each). V lost 0 bases and J lost 7, with 31 bases in between. CDR1 is MNHEY, CDR2 SMNVEV, per germline (reference sequence). This CDR3 spans 21 amino acids. In nucleotides, the CDR3 is TGTGCCAGCAGTTTATCTAGGGGGGCAGGGTGGATAACAGGTAGAAAAAATGAGCAGTTCTTC. Translated, it gives CASSLSRGAGWITGRKNEQFF.

This clonotype was counted at least ten times. The gene calls are TRBV29-1 and TRBJ2-1, with no clear D. Trimming stripped 3 bases from V and 0 bases from J, with 21 bases between. From germline, CDR1 is SQVTM and CDR2 ANQGSEA. This CDR3 region has 18 residues. The CDR3 spells CSVESFSIIISSYNEQFF. Written as DNA, the CDR3 is TGCAGCGTTGAGTCGTTTTCGATTATTATAAGCTCCTACAATGAGCAGTTCTTC.

This clonotype was observed at least ten times. V usage is TRBV14 and J usage is TRBJ2-1; TRBD2 matches 10 bases. The CDR3 extends over 18 amino acids. V shed 4 bases, J shed 2 bases, and the junction held 11 bases outside the gene matches. Germline V gene lookup returns CDR1 SGHDN and CDR2 FVKESK. The DNA of the CDR3 is TGTGCCAGCAGCCTCCGAAAGCGGGAGGGCCGCGCCTACAATGAGCAGTTCTTC. Protein: CASSLRKREGRAYNEQFF.

In its sample, this clonotype was seen many times. This sequence joins TRBV27 and TRBJ2-7; D not certain. Trimming shortened V by 6 bases and J by 0 bases, and 9 bases separated the two germline ends. This CDR3 comprises 13 residues. Per the germline V gene, CDR1 is MNHEY and CDR2 is SMNVEV (reference sequence). DNA of the CDR3: TGTGCCAGCAGGGAATGGAGCTCCTACGAGCAGTACTTC. Translation gives CASREWSSYEQYF.

Remarks on this clonotype: A read error is likely, as this CDR3 ends without the conserved phenylalanine or tryptophan. The CDR3 loop reads CSVARLEGYGYTL. Here the CDR3 DNA reads TGCAGCGTCGCCCGACTAGAGGGATATGGCTACACCCTC. The chain uses TRBV29-1 and TRBJ1-2; no clear D. CDR3 length: 13 amino acids. Germline V CDR1 and CDR2: SQVTM, ANQGSEA. Trimming shortened V by 6 bases and J by 5 bases, and 16 bases separated the two germline ends.

The V and J genes are TRBV27 and TRBJ2-2; 11 nucleotides line up with TRBD2. Per the germline V gene, CDR1 is MNHEY and CDR2 is SMNVEV (reference sequence). J lost 11 bases, V lost 6 bases, and 2 bases had no gene match. The CDR3 length is 12 residues. The CDR3 DNA sequence: TGTGCCAGCAGAACTAGCGGGGGTGAGCTGTTTTTT. Amino acids: CASRTSGGELFF.

A note on this clonotype: A read error may produce the germline difference seen at one junction end. The gene calls are TRBV3-1 and TRBJ2-7; TRBD1 agrees at 8 bases. CDR1 LGHDT and CDR2 YNNKEL come from the germline V gene (reference sequence). The CDR3 totals 16 residues. The chain's CDR3 is CASSQIPGQASYEQYF. The DNA of the CDR3 is TGCGCCAGCAGCCAAATCCCGGGACAGGCTAGCTACGAGCAGTACTTC.

The gene calls are TRBV6-1 and TRBJ2-2, with D uncertain. The CDR3 is made up of 15 amino acids. Trimming pared 3 bases from V and 1 base from J, leaving 9 bases between. The V gene's germline CDR1 is MNHNS and CDR2 SASEGT. The CDR3, as DNA: TGTGCCAGCAGTGATATACTGGGGAACACCGGGGAGCTGTTTTTT. This codes for CASSDILGNTGELFF.

This clonotype has only a few counts. The chain is built from TRBV6-4 and TRBJ1-6; weak D call: TRBD1 (5 bases). The CDR3 is made up of 15 amino acids. The germline V and J ends were trimmed by 0 bases and 3 bases, with 6 bases remaining between them. Germline values: CDR1 MRHNA, CDR2 SNTAGT. CDR3 sequence: CASSDSGDYNSPLHF. In nucleotides, the CDR3 is TGTGCCAGCAGTGACTCGGGGGACTATAATTCACCCCTCCACTTT.

V and J are TRBV7-3 and TRBJ2-5; TRBD2 aligns across 8 bases. Looked up from germline, CDR1 is SGHTA and CDR2 is FQGTGA. V lost 5 bases and J lost 4; bases outside the gene matches: 12. The CDR3 extends over 16 amino acids. CDR3 sequence: CASSPYAGTSRETQYF. The CDR3 DNA reads as TGTGCCAGCAGCCCATACGCCGGGACTAGTAGAGAGACCCAGTACTTC.

Concerning this clonotype itself: This clone may be a read error of a much larger clone one base away. The chain carries TRBV7-8 and TRBJ2-1; no clear D gene. V lost 5 bases to trimming and J lost 10 bases, with 12 bases between them. The CDR3 runs to 12 residues. Germline CDR1 and CDR2: SGHVS and FQNEAQ. This chain's CDR3 is CASSLTKEEQFF. The CDR3 region has the DNA TGTGCCAGCAGCCTCACTAAGGAAGAGCAGTTCTTC.

This clonotype was recorded at least ten times. The chain couples TRBV12-3 or TRBV12-4 to TRBJ2-7, with D possibly TRBD2 on 7 matching bases. The CDR3 extends over 14 amino acids. V was clipped by 1 base and J by 2 bases, with 9 bases between them. The CDR3 protein is CASSLEGGAYEQYF. The CDR3 DNA sequence: TGTGCCAGCAGTTTAGAGGGGGGGGCCTACGAGCAGTACTTC.

This clonotype appeared a few times. The chain carries TRBV29-1 and TRBJ2-7; 7 bases agree with TRBD2. Germline CDR1 and CDR2: SQVTM and ANQGSEA. The trim removed 4 bases at V and 2 bases at J, leaving 20 bases unmatched. The CDR3 runs to 18 residues. The CDR3 loop is CSVVSGDGRTSPAYEQYF. The CDR3 DNA reads as TGCAGCGTTGTGTCCGGGGACGGAAGGACTAGTCCAGCCTACGAGCAGTACTTC.